This T cell receptor beta chain was identified during a study of blood T cell repertoires in COVID-19. Across the study: Samples representing acute and convalescent COVID-19 were sourced from the United States, Italy and Spain. The analysed material was cDNA or gDNA that came from T cells, B-cell-depleted T cells, or PBMCs.

Under the authors' procedure: Estimation of nucleated cell counts was performed using reference gene primer amplification. The repertoire was sequenced with immunoSEQ multiplex PCR; TCRdb's copy has only in-frame clones and lacks some. That table supplies the V and J calls and clone size; D and trimming were determined from the DNA. This table holds some 390,000 clones, about nine tenths found once. Seattle's cohort entered during active infection and was followed longitudinally. Unmatched junction bases numbered 2, after V lost 0 bases and J lost 4 bases. The CDR3 covers 14 residues. The V gene's germline CDR1 is SGDLS and CDR2 YYNGEE.

The source is a woman aged 40 to 50 with COVID-19, enrolled during active disease. Sample: peripheral blood. V gene TRBV9 combines with J gene TRBJ1-1; 8 bases match TRBD1. Written as DNA, the CDR3 is TGTGCCAGCAGCGTAGGGACAGGGTCCACTGAAGCTTTCTTT. It specifies CASSVGTGSTEAFF.